The rows below give T cell receptor beta chains drawn from one sample of a study of cytomegalovirus exposure and HLA in healthy donors. Measured with immunoSEQ multiplex PCR; TCRdb has only the in-frame clones, and not every one. The sample consists of more than 90,000 clones, 55% to 70% of them appearing once. Sequenced material: PBMCs. These receptors were taken from a boy younger than 18 in good health and CMV-seropositive. Both conserved end residues are part of each CDR3. A D gene is named only where the DNA matches it firmly. For some rows the clone size is stated as once, few or many, or as a class when expanded; others skip it.

j_gene,v_gene,d_gene,abundance,CDR3nt,CDR3aa
TRBJ2-3,TRBV6-5,NA,NA,TGTGCCAGCAGTTACGCGGGAGATACGCAGTATTTT,CASSYAGDTQYF
TRBJ2-7,TRBV5-1,TRBD2,NA,TGCGCCAGCAGCCCTCTCCCTAGCGGGCAGTACGAGCAGTACTTC,CASSPLPSGQYEQYF
TRBJ1-5,TRBV19,TRBD1,NA,TGTGCCAGTAGTAGGGACAGCCCTTGCTCTCAGCATTTT,CASSRDSPCSQHF
TRBJ2-1,TRBV30,TRBD2,NA,TGTGCCTGGAATCCTCGGCTAGCGGGATTTTACAATGAGCAGTTCTTC,CAWNPRLAGFYNEQFF
TRBJ2-7,TRBV5-4,NA,NA,TGTGCCAGCAGACAGGACTATTCGGGGCCCCACGAGCAGTACTTC,CASRQDYSGPHEQYF
TRBJ2-5,TRBV7-2,TRBD1,NA,TGTGCCAGCAGCTCCTGGGACAGACAAGAGACCCAGTACTTC,CASSSWDRQETQYF
TRBJ2-7,TRBV9,NA,few,TGTGCCAGCAGCGGACCTCCGGGAGTGGGAGAGCAGTACTTC,CASSGPPGVGEQYF
TRBJ1-2,TRBV7-9,NA,NA,TGTGCCAGCAGCTTTAGATCCCCAGGGTTGGGGAATGGCTACACCTTC,CASSFRSPGLGNGYTF
TRBJ2-1,TRBV18,NA,NA,TGTGCCAGCTCACCAAGGGGATGGGGGGAAGAAGCCTACAATGAGCAGTTCTTC,CASSPRGWGEEAYNEQFF
TRBJ1-1,TRBV5-1,NA,few,TGCGCCAGCAGCTTGGTGGCAGGGGCCACTGAAGCTTTCTTT,CASSLVAGATEAFF
TRBJ2-1,TRBV29-1,TRBD1,NA,TGCAGCGTAAGAGCCGGGACAGGGGGCAACTACAATGAGCAGTTCTTC,CSVRAGTGGNYNEQFF
TRBJ1-1,TRBV7-8,NA,NA,TGTGCCAGCAGCCCCCAAAGACCCTTCAGGAGGGTAGACACTGAAGCTTTCTTT,CASSPQRPFRRVDTEAFF
TRBJ1-2,TRBV27,NA,NA,TGTGCCAGCAGTTTATGGGGTAACAGGGCGAGAAGTTATGGCTACACCTTC,CASSLWGNRARSYGYTF
TRBJ2-2,TRBV19,TRBD1,few,TGTGCCAGTAGTTCCCGGACAGGGGTCGACACCGGGGAGCTGTTTTTT,CASSSRTGVDTGELFF